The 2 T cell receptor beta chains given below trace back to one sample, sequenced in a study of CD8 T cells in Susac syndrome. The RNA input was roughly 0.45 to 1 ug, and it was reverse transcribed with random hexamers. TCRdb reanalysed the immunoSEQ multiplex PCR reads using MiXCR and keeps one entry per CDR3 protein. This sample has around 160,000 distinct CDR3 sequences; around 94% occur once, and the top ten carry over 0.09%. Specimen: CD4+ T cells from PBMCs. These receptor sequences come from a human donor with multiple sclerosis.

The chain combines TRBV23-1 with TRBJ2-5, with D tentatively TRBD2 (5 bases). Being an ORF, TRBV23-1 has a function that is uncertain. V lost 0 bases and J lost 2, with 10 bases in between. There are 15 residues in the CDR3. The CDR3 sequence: CASSQSQRKQETQYF. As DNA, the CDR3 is TGCGCCAGCAGTCAATCGCAGCGGAAACAAGAGACCCAGTACTTC.

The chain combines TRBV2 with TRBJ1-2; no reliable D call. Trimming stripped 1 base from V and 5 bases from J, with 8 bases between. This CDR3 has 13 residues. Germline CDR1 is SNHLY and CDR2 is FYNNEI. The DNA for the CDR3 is TGTGCCAGCAGTGAAGAGAAGGGATATGGCTACACCTTC. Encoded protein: CASSEEKGYGYTF.